This T cell receptor beta chain was sequenced in a study of T cell responses to AZD1222 COVID-19 vaccine. Whole-study context: Second-dose schedules of about 4 or about 12 weeks were combined.

Findings and limits, study-wide: A reported finding is that nearly half of spike-specific TCRs target unmutated variant regions. Donors in the cohort were predominantly white British and more often female, and clonal diversity was possibly underestimated.

Clones were read by immunoSEQ multiplex PCR, and TCRdb kept only the in-frame ones, dropping some. The sample contains 130,000 to 150,000 clones, roughly 89% of which appear only once. This clone was recorded only once. No antigen is known for it. The CDR3 has 13 residues. The V gene lost 4 bases and the J gene lost 1 base, with 7 bases spanning the gap. Germline lookup yields CDR1 KGHSH and CDR2 LQKENI. The sample was peripheral blood, taken on day 0 of AZD1222 vaccination. The rearrangement uses TRBV18 and TRBJ1-1; D call uncertain. The receptor was derived from an adult in good health. The CDR3 DNA sequence: TGTGCCAGCTCACTTCCAGGGAACACTGAAGCTTTCTTT. Protein product: CASSLPGNTEAFF. Full variable domain (outside the CDR3, taken from reference TRBV18 and TRBJ1-1): NAGVMQNPRHLVRRRGQEARLRCSPMKGHSHVYWYRQLPEEGLKFMVYLQKENIIDESGMPKERFSAEFPKEGPSILRIQQVVRGDSAAYFCASSLPGNTEAFFGQGTRLTVV.